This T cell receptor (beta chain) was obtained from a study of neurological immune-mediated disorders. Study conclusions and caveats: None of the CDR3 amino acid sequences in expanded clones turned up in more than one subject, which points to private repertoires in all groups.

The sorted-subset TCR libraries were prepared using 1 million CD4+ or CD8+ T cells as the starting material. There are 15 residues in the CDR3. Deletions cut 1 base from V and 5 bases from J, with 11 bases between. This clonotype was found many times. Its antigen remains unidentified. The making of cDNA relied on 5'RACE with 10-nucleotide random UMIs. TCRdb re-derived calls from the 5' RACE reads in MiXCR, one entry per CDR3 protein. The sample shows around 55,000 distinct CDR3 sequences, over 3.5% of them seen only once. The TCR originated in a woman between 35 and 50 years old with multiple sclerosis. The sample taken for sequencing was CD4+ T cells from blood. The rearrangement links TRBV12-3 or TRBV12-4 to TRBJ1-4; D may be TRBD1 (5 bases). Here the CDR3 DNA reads TGTGCCAGCAGTTTAGAACAGGTCGAAAATGAAAAACTGTTTTTT. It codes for CASSLEQVENEKLFF.